Sequencing of this T cell receptor beta chain was carried out in a study of T-cell memory formation after mild COVID-19. Whole-study results and caveats: Second-wave clones that peaked on day 37 lacked confirmed SARS-CoV-2 specificity.

TCRdb itself ran the 5' RACE reads through MiXCR, one entry per CDR3 protein. The sample gives 300,000 to 400,000 distinct CDR3 sequences, approximately 15% of which show up once; about 20% is in the top ten. This CDR3 contains 14 residues. V lost 7 bases to trimming and J lost 6 bases, with 16 bases between them. This clonotype was recorded at least ten times. What it binds is not known. This sequence was found in a man aged 18 to 29 who had mild COVID-19 (a few samples of this study predate the infection). Cell type and time point are not known. Sequencing input: PBMCs or a T cell subset sorted from them (not recorded which). The V gene is TRBV12-3 or TRBV12-4, the J gene TRBJ1-5; D unclear. CDR3 amino acids: CASTEAAIGQPQHF. The CDR3 DNA follows: TGTGCCAGCACCGAGGCGGCGATCGGTCAGCCCCAGCATTTT.